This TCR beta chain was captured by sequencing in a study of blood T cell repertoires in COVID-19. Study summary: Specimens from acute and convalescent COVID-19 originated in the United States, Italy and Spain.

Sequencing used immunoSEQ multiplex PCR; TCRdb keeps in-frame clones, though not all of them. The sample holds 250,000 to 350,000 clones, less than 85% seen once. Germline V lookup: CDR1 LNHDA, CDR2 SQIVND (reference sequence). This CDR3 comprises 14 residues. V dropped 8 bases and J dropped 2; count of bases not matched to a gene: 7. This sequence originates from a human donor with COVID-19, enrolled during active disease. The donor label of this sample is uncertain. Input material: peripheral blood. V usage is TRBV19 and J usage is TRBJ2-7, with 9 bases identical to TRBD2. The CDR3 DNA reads TGTGCCAGTTCCCGACTAGCGGACCCCTACGAGCAGTACTTC. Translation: CASSRLADPYEQYF.